This T cell receptor (beta chain) was captured by sequencing in a study of vaccination effects on CD4 cells after COVID-19. Note on this clone: What it binds is not known.

Germline assignment: CDR1 LNHDA and CDR2 SQIVND (reference sequence). Between the trimmed V and J ends, which lost 6 bases and 0 bases, there was a span of 18 bases. The CDR3 loop spans 17 amino acids. Clones were sequenced by immunoSEQ multiplex PCR, and TCRdb holds only the in-frame ones, with some missing. This sample has roughly 19,000 clones, with approximately 70% found just once. Pools of viral peptides were used by the ViraFEST assay to expand antigen-specific CD4+ T cells ahead of sequencing. It was after more than nine days of culture that CD4+ T cells were isolated. Absence of prior SARS-CoV-2 infection characterized the vaccine recipients, who showed negative nucleocapsid antibodies.

The clonotype comes from a human donor who received a COVID-19 vaccine. The sequencing used CD4+ T cells from PBMCs cultured with HCoV-NL63 spike peptides, collected before COVID-19 vaccination. The V gene is TRBV19, the J gene TRBJ1-5, with D perhaps matching TRBD1 (6 bases). CDR3 coding DNA: TGTGCCAGTAGCAACGATGTGGGACATAATAGCAATCAGCCCCAGCATTTT. It specifies CASSNDVGHNSNQPQHF.